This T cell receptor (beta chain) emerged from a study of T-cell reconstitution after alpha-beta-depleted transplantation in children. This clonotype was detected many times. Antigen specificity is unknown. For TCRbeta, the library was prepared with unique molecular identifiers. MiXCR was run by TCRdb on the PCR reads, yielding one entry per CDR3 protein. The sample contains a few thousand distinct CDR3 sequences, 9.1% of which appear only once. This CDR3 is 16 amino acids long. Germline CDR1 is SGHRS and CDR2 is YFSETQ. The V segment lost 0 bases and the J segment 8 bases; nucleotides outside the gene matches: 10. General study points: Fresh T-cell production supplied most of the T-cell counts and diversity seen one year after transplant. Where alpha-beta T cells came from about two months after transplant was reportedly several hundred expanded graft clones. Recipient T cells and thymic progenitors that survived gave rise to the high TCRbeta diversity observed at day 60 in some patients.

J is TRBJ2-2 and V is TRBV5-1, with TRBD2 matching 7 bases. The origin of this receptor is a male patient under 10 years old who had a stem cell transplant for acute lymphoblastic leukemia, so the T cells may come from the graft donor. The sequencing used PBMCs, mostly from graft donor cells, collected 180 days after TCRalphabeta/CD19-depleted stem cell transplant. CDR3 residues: CASSLDRERGMGELFF. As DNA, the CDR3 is TGCGCCAGCAGCTTGGATCGGGAGCGGGGTATGGGGGAGCTGTTTTTT.